Below, 31 T cell receptor beta chains from the same sample are listed, as sequenced in a study of CD8 T cells in Susac syndrome. 0.5 to 1 ug RNA was reverse transcribed with random hexamers. TCRdb reanalysed the immunoSEQ multiplex PCR reads using MiXCR and keeps one entry per CDR3 protein. In the table there are hundreds of thousands of distinct CDR3 sequences, 80% to 95% of which are singletons. Sequencing was done on a sample of CD4+ T cells from PBMCs. The receptors come from a human donor with multiple sclerosis.

This chain links TRBV3-1 with TRBJ2-3; 10 bases align to TRBD2. CDR1 is LGHDT, CDR2 YNNKEL, per germline (reference sequence). The J segment lost 6 bases and the V segment lost 2 bases, leaving 8 bases of the junction unmatched. The CDR3 sequence is 16 residues long. The CDR3 is CASSQLASGGGDTQYF. The CDR3 DNA is TGTGCCAGCAGCCAACTGGCTAGCGGGGGAGGCGATACGCAGTATTTT.

The chain recombines TRBV12-3 or TRBV12-4 with TRBJ1-2; tentatively, D is TRBD1 (5 bases). The CDR3 is 13 amino acids. Trimming shortened V by 3 bases and J by 7 bases, and 12 bases separated the two germline ends. CDR3 sequence reads: CASSFRVAGGYTF. The CDR3, as DNA: TGTGCCAGCAGTTTCAGGGTCGCGGGTGGCTACACCTTC.

This rearrangement joins TRBV29-1 to TRBJ2-3; tentative D call: TRBD2 (6 bases). V was clipped by 3 bases and J by 2 bases, with 9 bases between them. The germline CDR1 and CDR2 sequences are SQVTM and ANQGSEA. CDR3 length equals 13 residues. The chain's CDR3 is CSVDRTNTDTQYF. The CDR3 DNA reads TGCAGCGTTGATCGGACTAACACAGATACGCAGTATTTT.

J is TRBJ1-1 and V is TRBV6-5, with TRBD1 identical over 9 bases. Trimming took 2 bases from V and 0 from J; bases not matched to a gene: 1. CDR3 length equals 15 residues. Looked up from germline, CDR1 is MNHEY and CDR2 is SVGAGI. CDR3 region: CASSYGDRVNTEAFF. In DNA form, the CDR3 reads TGTGCCAGCAGTTACGGGGACAGGGTGAACACTGAAGCTTTCTTT.

V and J are TRBV19 and TRBJ2-2; possibly TRBD1 for D (7 bases). The germline V gene has CDR1 LNHDA and CDR2 SQIVND (reference sequence). This CDR3 has 15 amino acids. The ends were cut back, 10 bases at V and 3 bases at J, with 18 bases in the middle. The CDR3 DNA follows: TGTGCCACCGGGGGCCGGGACAGACACACCGGGGAGCTGTTTTTT. Translated, it gives CATGGRDRHTGELFF.

This chain links TRBV19 with TRBJ2-7, with D perhaps TRBD2 (7 bases). CDR1 is LNHDA, CDR2 SQIVND, per germline (reference sequence). The CDR3 is made up of 14 amino acids. The germline V and J ends were trimmed by 5 bases and 2 bases, with 13 bases remaining between them. This CDR3 reads CASSRRGGTYEQYF. The CDR3 DNA sequence: TGTGCCAGTAGTCGAAGGGGGGGTACCTACGAGCAGTACTTC.

The chain joins TRBV9 to TRBJ2-5; 13 nucleotides match TRBD2. The CDR3 totals 16 residues. CDR1 and CDR2 from the germline V gene are SGDLS and YYNGEE. The V segment lost 3 bases and the J segment 2 bases; nucleotides outside the gene matches: 4. The CDR3 DNA is TGTGCCAGCAGCGCCGGGACTAGCGGGGCACAAGAGACCCAGTACTTC. It is translated as CASSAGTSGAQETQYF.

This clonotype showed up just a few times. The CDR3 region is CASSQGTANQPQHF. In nucleotides, the CDR3 is TGTGCCAGCAGCCAGGGGACAGCAAATCAGCCCCAGCATTTT. The chain employs TRBV12-3 or TRBV12-4 and TRBJ1-5; TRBD1 matches 7 bases. The ends lost 6 bases at V and 4 bases at J; junction bases unmatched: 6. The CDR3 covers 14 residues.

The chain's CDR3 is CASSLEVGQPQHF. The CDR3 coding sequence is TGCGCCAGCAGCTTGGAAGTTGGTCAGCCCCAGCATTTT. The chain carries TRBV5-1 and TRBJ1-5; D gene unclear. V gave up 0 bases and J gave up 6 bases, with 7 bases separating them. Germline V gives CDR1 SGHRS, CDR2 YFSETQ. The CDR3 is 13 residues long.

J is TRBJ1-2 and V is TRBV5-6; D uncertain. Per germline, CDR1 SGHDT and CDR2 YYEEEE. Trimming shortened V by 4 bases and J by 2 bases, and 12 bases separated the two germline ends. This CDR3 region has 14 residues. Written as DNA, the CDR3 is TGTGCCAGCAGCGGCCGGACGGGCAACTATGGCTACACCTTC. Encoded protein: CASSGRTGNYGYTF.

This chain links TRBV2 with TRBJ1-5; D is uncertain. CDR3 size: 15 residues. Trimming pared 3 bases from V and 0 bases from J, leaving 9 bases between. Germline loops: CDR1 SNHLY, CDR2 FYNNEI. Here the CDR3 reads CASSDRGFSNQPQHF. For the CDR3, the DNA is TGTGCCAGCAGTGACCGAGGGTTTAGCAATCAGCCCCAGCATTTT.

The chain uses TRBV10-3 and TRBJ2-3, with TRBD2 matching over 8 bases. Trimming took 11 bases from V and 4 from J; bases not matched to a gene: 8. Germline CDR1 and CDR2: ENHRY and SYGVKD. The CDR3 sequence is 13 residues long. The CDR3 DNA reads as TGTGCCGCCCGACCGGGGGGGGCAGATACGCAGTATTTT. Translated, it gives CAARPGGADTQYF.

This rearrangement joins TRBV12-3 or TRBV12-4 to TRBJ1-2; D is undetermined. V was shortened by 1 base and J by 5 bases, with 11 bases between the two germline ends. The CDR3 covers 14 residues. In DNA, the CDR3 is TGTGCCAGCAGTTTAGGCCAGGTTGATTATGGCTACACCTTC. Residues: CASSLGQVDYGYTF.

This chain connects TRBV20-1 to TRBJ2-7; the D gene is possibly TRBD2 (5 bases). V lost 0 bases to trimming and J lost 5 bases, with 17 bases between them. Germline lookup yields CDR1 DFQATT and CDR2 SNEGSKA (reference sequence). There are 15 residues in the CDR3. The CDR3 DNA is TGCAGTGCTAGAGATCACCAGCGGACGATTGACGAGCAGTACTTC. It is translated as CSARDHQRTIDEQYF.

The V and J genes are TRBV3-1 and TRBJ2-1; the match to TRBD1 covers 8 bases. The CDR3 runs 18 residues. V lost 0 bases and J lost 7; bases outside the gene matches: 14. Germline lookup yields CDR1 LGHDT and CDR2 YNNKEL (reference sequence). The DNA of the CDR3 is TGTGCCAGCAGCCAAGATCTTCGAAGGACAGGGCTGAGGAATGAGCAGTTCTTC. As protein: CASSQDLRRTGLRNEQFF.

This chain connects TRBV29-1 to TRBJ1-1; D is unclear. This CDR3 has 11 amino acids. Between the trimmed V and J ends, which lost 5 bases and 5 bases, there was a span of 9 bases. Germline CDR1 reads SQVTM; CDR2 reads ANQGSEA. As DNA, the CDR3 is TGCAGCGTTCCGGACGGGACTGAAGCTTTCTTT. This codes for CSVPDGTEAFF.

The chain is built from TRBV29-1 and TRBJ1-2; D is unresolved. Germline V gene lookup returns CDR1 SQVTM and CDR2 ANQGSEA. The CDR3 runs 15 residues. The germline V and J ends were trimmed by 1 base and 0 bases, with 12 bases remaining between them. CDR3 loop: CSVEVPPITNYGYTF. CDR3 DNA: TGCAGCGTTGAAGTTCCACCGATTACTAACTATGGCTACACCTTC.

V and J are TRBV7-9 and TRBJ2-2; D may be TRBD2 (6 bases). CDR3 length: 15 residues. Trimming shortened V by 1 base and J by 4 bases, and 10 bases separated the two germline ends. Germline-derived CDR1 and CDR2 are SEHNR and FQNEAQ (reference sequence). The CDR3 DNA is TGTGCCAGCAGCTTAGGCGAAGCGGGCACCGGGGAGCTGTTTTTT. Translation: CASSLGEAGTGELFF.

The count of this clonotype is one. The V call is TRBV24-1, the J call TRBJ1-2; 8 nucleotides match TRBD1. The V and J ends lost 3 bases and 6 bases, in that order; junction bases with no gene match: 11. The CDR3 has 16 residues. The V gene's germline CDR1 is KGHDR and CDR2 SFDVKD. The CDR3 nucleotides read TGTGCCACCAGTGATCCCAACCGACAGGGGCCGGATGGCTACACCTTC. Translated: CATSDPNRQGPDGYTF.

The chain recombines TRBV9 with TRBJ1-1; no clear D gene. The CDR3 contains 13 residues. Trimming pared 0 bases from V and 1 base from J, leaving 4 bases between. Germline CDR1 reads SGDLS; CDR2 reads YYNGEE. The DNA of the CDR3 is TGTGCCAGCAGCGTAGTTCCGAACACTGAAGCTTTCTTT. Its protein product is CASSVVPNTEAFF.

This clonotype has only one observation. The chain links TRBV15 to TRBJ1-1; no reliable D call. Trimming pared 2 bases from V and 4 bases from J, leaving 11 bases between. Germline lookup yields CDR1 LNHNV and CDR2 YYDKDF (reference sequence). The CDR3 covers 14 residues. The CDR3: CATSRNLGGTEAFF. CDR3 sequence (DNA): TGTGCCACCAGCAGAAATCTAGGTGGCACTGAAGCTTTCTTT.

This clonotype was found once. This chain connects TRBV5-1 to TRBJ2-1; TRBD1 or TRBD2 may be the D gene (5 bases each). CDR1 and CDR2 (germline): SGHRS, YFSETQ. The CDR3 has 16 residues. V was cut by 4 bases and J by 2 bases, with 16 bases left in between. The DNA of the CDR3 is TGCGCCAGCAGCCCGGGTGGGGGAGTCACCTACAATGAGCAGTTCTTC. It is translated as CASSPGGGVTYNEQFF. Drawing the rest from reference TRBV5-1 and TRBJ2-1, the complete variable domain is KAGVTQTPRYLIKTRGQQVTLSCSPISGHRSVSWYQQTPGQGLQFLFEYFSETQRNKGNFPGRFSGRQFSNSRSEMNVSTLELGDSALYLCASSPGGGVTYNEQFFGPGTRLTVL.

The chain couples TRBV15 to TRBJ2-3; TRBD2 might be the D (5 bases). CDR1 and CDR2 from the germline V gene are LNHNV and YYDKDF (reference sequence). The V gene lost 0 bases and the J gene lost 5 bases, with 18 bases spanning the gap. The CDR3 has 17 amino acids. Here the CDR3 reads CATSRDWSGEHLDTQYF. CDR3 DNA: TGTGCCACCAGCAGAGATTGGAGCGGTGAGCATTTAGATACGCAGTATTTT.

The V gene is TRBV3-1, the J gene TRBJ1-4; tentative D call: TRBD1 (5 bases). Germline V gene data show CDR1 as LGHDT and CDR2 as YNNKEL (reference sequence). The CDR3 length is 17 residues. Trimming left V 0 bases short and J 3 bases short, with 14 bases between. CDR3 amino acids: CASSQDLDGAANEKLFF. CDR3 nucleotide sequence: TGTGCCAGCAGCCAAGATCTTGACGGGGCGGCTAATGAAAAACTGTTTTTT.

The genes are TRBV5-1 and TRBJ2-3; either TRBD1 or TRBD2 may supply D (5 bases each). The germline CDR1 and CDR2 sequences are SGHRS and YFSETQ. The CDR3 runs 15 residues. V lost 4 bases and J lost 0, with 12 bases in between. CDR3 nucleotides: TGCGCCAGCAGCGGGGACGGATCTAGCACAGATACGCAGTATTTT. Its translation: CASSGDGSSTDTQYF.

The rearrangement joins TRBV3-1 to TRBJ2-5; D is perhaps TRBD1 (5 bases). This CDR3 is built from 15 residues. Trimming removed 3 bases from V and 7 bases from J, with 18 bases in between. Germline V gene sequence: CDR1 LGHDT, CDR2 YNNKEL (reference sequence). For the CDR3, the DNA is TGTGCCAGCAGCCACTCAACAGGTACTCGCGGGACCCAGTACTTC. Translated, it gives CASSHSTGTRGTQYF.

This rearrangement joins TRBV28 to TRBJ1-2, with D unresolved. V lost 5 bases and J 6 bases, leaving 19 bases between the germline ends. This CDR3 spans 15 amino acids. CDR1 is MDHEN and CDR2 is SYDVKM in the germline V gene. The CDR3 nucleotides read TGTGCCAGCAGTGTCCCCGGGAGGAAGGCGGATGGCTACACCTTC. Amino acid sequence: CASSVPGRKADGYTF.

The chain couples TRBV28 to TRBJ2-7; 7 bases are a match to TRBD1. Per the germline V gene, CDR1 is MDHEN and CDR2 is SYDVKM. The J segment lost 2 bases and the V segment lost 3 bases, leaving 13 bases of the junction unmatched. The CDR3 length is 17 residues. The CDR3 DNA follows: TGTGCCAGCAGTTTTTTCCAGACAGGGCACCTTCCCTACGAGCAGTACTTC. Amino acids: CASSFFQTGHLPYEQYF.

V is TRBV6-1 and J is TRBJ2-7; D possibly corresponds to TRBD2 (6 bases). The ends were cut back, 3 bases at V and 4 bases at J, with 10 bases in the middle. CDR1 MNHNS and CDR2 SASEGT come from the germline V gene. This CDR3 has 13 residues. For the CDR3, the DNA is TGTGCCAGCAGTGACTCTGGGAGGTACGAGCAGTACGTC. Its protein is CASSDSGRYEQYV.

The genes are TRBV10-3 and TRBJ1-2, with 9 nucleotides matching TRBD1. Germline CDR1 reads ENHRY; CDR2 reads SYGVKD. The CDR3 is 13 amino acids. The J segment lost 8 bases and the V segment lost 6 bases, leaving 7 bases of the junction unmatched. The CDR3 spells CAISAGTGSGYTF. Written as DNA, the CDR3 is TGTGCCATCAGCGCCGGGACAGGGAGCGGCTACACCTTC.

The V and J genes are TRBV5-4 and TRBJ2-5; perhaps TRBD1 as D (7 bases). From germline, CDR1 is SGHNT and CDR2 YYREEE (reference sequence). The CDR3 is 15 amino acids. The V end lost 3 bases, the J end lost 4 bases, and 16 bases lay between the germline ends. The CDR3 sequence is CASSSNRGGGETQYF. The CDR3 nucleotides are TGTGCCAGCAGCTCAAACAGGGGAGGAGGAGAGACCCAGTACTTC.